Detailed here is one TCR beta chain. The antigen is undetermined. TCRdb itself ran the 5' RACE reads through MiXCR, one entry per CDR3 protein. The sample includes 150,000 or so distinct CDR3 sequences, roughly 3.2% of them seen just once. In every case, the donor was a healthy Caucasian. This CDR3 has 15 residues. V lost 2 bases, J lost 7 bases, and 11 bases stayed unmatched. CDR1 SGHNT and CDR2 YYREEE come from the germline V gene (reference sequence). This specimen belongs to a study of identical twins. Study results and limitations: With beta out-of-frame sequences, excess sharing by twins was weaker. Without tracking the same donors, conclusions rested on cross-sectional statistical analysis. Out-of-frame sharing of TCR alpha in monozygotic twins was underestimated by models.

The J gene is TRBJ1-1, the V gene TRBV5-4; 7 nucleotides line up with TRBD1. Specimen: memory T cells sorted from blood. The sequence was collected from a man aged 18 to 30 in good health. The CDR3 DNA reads TGTGCCAGCAGCTTTGATGTGGGGGACAGCATTGAAGCTTTCTTT. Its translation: CASSFDVGDSIEAFF.